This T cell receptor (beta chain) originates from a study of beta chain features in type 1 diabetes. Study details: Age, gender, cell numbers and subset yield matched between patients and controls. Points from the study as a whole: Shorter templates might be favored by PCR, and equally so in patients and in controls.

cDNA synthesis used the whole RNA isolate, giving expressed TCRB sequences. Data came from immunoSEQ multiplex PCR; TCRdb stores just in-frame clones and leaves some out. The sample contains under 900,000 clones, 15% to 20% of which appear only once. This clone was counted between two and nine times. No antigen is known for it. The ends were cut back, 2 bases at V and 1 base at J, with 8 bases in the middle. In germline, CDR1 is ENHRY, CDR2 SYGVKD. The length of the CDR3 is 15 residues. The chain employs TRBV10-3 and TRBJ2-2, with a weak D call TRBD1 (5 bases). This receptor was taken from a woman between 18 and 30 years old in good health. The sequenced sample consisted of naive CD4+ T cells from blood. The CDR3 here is CAISEGHQNTGELFF. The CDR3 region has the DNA TGTGCCATCAGTGAGGGACACCAGAACACCGGGGAGCTGTTTTTT.